Here is one T cell receptor (beta chain) with its context. The record originates from a study of T cell responses to AZD1222 COVID-19 vaccine. Trimming took 0 bases from V and 0 from J; bases not matched to a gene: 11. This CDR3 contains 20 residues. Germline CDR1 reads ENHRY; CDR2 reads SYGVKD. The table came from immunoSEQ multiplex PCR; TCRdb's copy has only in-frame clones and leaves some out. The table lists roughly 82,000 clones, approximately 84% of them singletons, with about an eighth in the top ten. The clonotype was recovered from an adult in good health. The chain employs TRBV10-3 and TRBJ2-6; 7 bases are a match to TRBD2. The material was peripheral blood, obtained on day 0 of AZD1222 vaccination. CDR3 residues: CAISESRMSGDNSGANVLTF. CDR3 coding DNA: TGTGCCATCAGTGAGTCCCGAATGAGCGGGGATAACTCTGGGGCCAACGTCCTGACTTTC.